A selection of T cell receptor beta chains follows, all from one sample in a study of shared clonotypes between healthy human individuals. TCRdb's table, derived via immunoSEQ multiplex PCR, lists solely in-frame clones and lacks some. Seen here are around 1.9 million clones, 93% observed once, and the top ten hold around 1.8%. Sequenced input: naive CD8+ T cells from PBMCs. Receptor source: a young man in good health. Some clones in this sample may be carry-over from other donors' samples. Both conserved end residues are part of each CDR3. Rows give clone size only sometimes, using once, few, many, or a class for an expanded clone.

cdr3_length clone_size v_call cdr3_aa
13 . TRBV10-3 CAISAGVGETQYF
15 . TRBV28 CASSLGGREKNEQYF
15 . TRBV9 CASSVTRDGTDTQYF
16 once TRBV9 CASSAARGVAKNIQYF
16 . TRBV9 CASTGLAGGPGETQYF
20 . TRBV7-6 CASSLRDTPFPSPNTGELFF
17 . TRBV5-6 CASSESGTGVRTDTQYF
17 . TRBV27 CASSFGIADRTTGELFF
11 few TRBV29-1 CSVERQGPAFF
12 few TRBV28 CASSPHLSEAFF
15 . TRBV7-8 CASSLAGRLDTEAFF
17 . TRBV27 CASSPRDRGSPNYGYTF
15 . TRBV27 CASSLRGQGALGYTF
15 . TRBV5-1 CASSYQSSGANVLTF
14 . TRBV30 CAWEREGDTGELFF
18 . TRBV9 CASSEAPSPVDIKETQYF
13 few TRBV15 CATSVGQGWEQYF
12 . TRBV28 CASSFFEGEQYF
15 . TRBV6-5 CASTYGQGGDEKLFF
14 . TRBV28 CASTKHLAVYEQYF
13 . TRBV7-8 CASTEGAAYEQYF
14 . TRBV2 CASSGGSFNQPQHF
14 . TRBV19 CASSIWTSGYEQYF
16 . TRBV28 CASSFVGTGERTEAFF
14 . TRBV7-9 CASSLSGDQETQYF
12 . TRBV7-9 CASSFTGNGYTF
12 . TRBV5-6 CASSLDGDTQYF